The 9 T cell receptor beta chains below were found in one sample sequenced in a study of shared clonotypes between healthy human individuals. TCRdb's table, derived via immunoSEQ multiplex PCR, lists solely in-frame clones and lacks some. The table includes approximately 1.5 million clones, 98% detected once. The sequenced sample was naive CD4+ T cells sorted from blood. The subset was: CD45RA+ positively selected. Source of these receptors: a man aged 30 to 45 in good health.

Points on this clone: Other DNA sequences within the sample encode an identical CDR3. The rearrangement links TRBV7-9 to TRBJ2-1, with 8 bases lining up with TRBD2. CDR1 and CDR2 from the germline V gene are SEHNR and FQNEAQ (reference sequence). With V trimmed by 1 base and J by 4 bases, 3 bases remained unmatched. The CDR3 is made up of 15 amino acids. The CDR3 DNA reads as TGTGCCAGCAGCTTAGGTTTAGCGGGGTACAATGAGCAGTTCTTC. Protein: CASSLGLAGYNEQFF.

The chain recombines TRBV11-2 with TRBJ1-3; D is possibly TRBD1 (5 bases). The V gene lost 0 bases and the J gene lost 7 bases, with 13 bases spanning the gap. The CDR3 is made up of 15 amino acids. The germline V gene encodes CDR1 SGHAT and CDR2 FQNNGV. The CDR3 reads CASSLEGGLRNTIYF. CDR3 sequence (DNA): TGTGCCAGCAGCTTAGAGGGGGGTCTCAGGAACACCATATATTTT.

This chain uses TRBV15 with TRBJ2-5; tentatively, D is TRBD1 (6 bases). This CDR3 has 15 amino acids. V lost 5 bases, J lost 3 bases, and 16 bases lay in between. CDR1 and CDR2 (germline): LNHNV, YYDKDF (reference sequence). CDR3 sequence (DNA): TGTGCCACCAGCCATGGATATGAGGGGGAAGAGACCCAGTACTTC. Its translation: CATSHGYEGEETQYF.

This clone appeared a single time. The CDR3 DNA reads as TGTGCCAGCAGCCCCTCTGGACAGGGGCAAGGACAGCCCCAGCATTTT. Residues: CASSPSGQGQGQPQHF. The chain employs TRBV28 and TRBJ1-5; 9 nucleotides align to TRBD1. Germline V gene lookup returns CDR1 MDHEN and CDR2 SYDVKM. V dropped 6 bases and J dropped 7; count of bases not matched to a gene: 13. This CDR3 contains 16 residues.

The chain's CDR3 is CASSHENRGGSNQPQHF. The CDR3, as DNA: TGTGCCAGCAGTCACGAGAACAGGGGTGGTAGCAATCAGCCCCAGCATTTT. This rearrangement joins TRBV28 to TRBJ1-5; 7 bases are shared with TRBD1. Looked up from germline, CDR1 is MDHEN and CDR2 is SYDVKM. This CDR3 comprises 17 residues. V lost 5 bases to trimming and J lost 0 bases; unmatched junction nucleotides: 10.

This chain links TRBV5-1 with TRBJ2-5, with D tentatively TRBD1 (8 bases). Trimming stripped 3 bases from V and 1 base from J, with 19 bases between. Germline CDR1 is SGHRS and CDR2 is YFSETQ. CDR3 length: 17 amino acids. DNA of the CDR3: TGCGCCAGCAGCTCCGAATGGACAGGGAGGGCCCAAGAGACCCAGTACTTC. Translation: CASSSEWTGRAQETQYF.

This clone is a singleton in its sample. This chain links TRBV29-1 with TRBJ2-3, with D possibly being TRBD1 (5 bases). The ends were cut back, 3 bases at V and 0 bases at J, with 7 bases in the middle. The germline CDR1 and CDR2 sequences are SQVTM and ANQGSEA. This CDR3 spans 13 amino acids. In DNA form, the CDR3 reads TGCAGCGTTGACAGGGCTAGCACAGATACGCAGTATTTT. This translates into CSVDRASTDTQYF.

The V and J genes are TRBV7-8 and TRBJ2-1; 11 bases match TRBD2. CDR1 SGHVS and CDR2 FQNEAQ come from the germline V gene. The V and J ends lost 6 bases and 9 bases, in that order; junction bases with no gene match: 10. The CDR3 extends over 15 amino acids. CDR3 protein: CASSKRVAGGVEQFF. The CDR3 DNA is TGTGCCAGCAGTAAGCGGGTAGCGGGAGGGGTTGAGCAGTTCTTC.

The chain's CDR3 is CASSSLAGNTDTQYF. Written as DNA, the CDR3 is TGTGCCAGCAGCTCCCTAGCGGGAAACACAGATACGCAGTATTTT. This chain links TRBV7-3 with TRBJ2-3; 9 bases line up with TRBD2. CDR3 length: 15 residues. V lost 4 bases to trimming and J lost 2 bases; unmatched junction nucleotides: 4. Germline V lookup: CDR1 SGHTA, CDR2 FQGTGA.